What follows are 29 T cell receptor beta chains derived from one specimen sequenced in a study of Ad26.COV2.S vaccination and SARS-CoV-2 variants. Method: immunoSEQ multiplex PCR; TCRdb's copy keeps in-frame clones and lacks some. The data show about 400,000 clones, 92% seen once. Treatment denoted: 19 received Ad26.COV2.S at low or high dose, single or two shots; 5 received placebo; per-sample allocation not given. Sample collection was performed on day 63 after the first vaccine or placebo injection. Sequences were derived from peripheral blood, sampled in a trial of Ad26.COV2.S vaccine versus placebo. The receptor set was obtained from a person aged 18-60 years who received the Ad26.COV2.S COVID-19 vaccine or a placebo.

This chain joins TRBV15 and TRBJ1-3; 9 bases are a match to TRBD1. The CDR3 is 16 amino acids. Germline CDR1 LNHNV, CDR2 YYDKDF (reference sequence). Losses at the gene ends were 2 bases for V and 3 bases for J; bases not matched to a gene: 5. CDR3 protein: CATSRRTGVFGNTIYF. CDR3 DNA sequence: TGTGCCACCAGCAGAAGGACAGGGGTATTTGGAAACACCATATATTTT.

V and J are TRBV27 and TRBJ2-2; 7 nucleotides agree with TRBD1. V lost 6 bases, J lost 6 bases, and 10 bases stayed unmatched. The germline CDR1 and CDR2 sequences are MNHEY and SMNVEV (reference sequence). The CDR3 extends over 15 amino acids. The CDR3 DNA follows: TGTGCCAGCAGAGCCGACAGGGTAGGGGCCGGGGAGCTGTTTTTT. Its protein product is CASRADRVGAGELFF.

This clone occurred once. This chain connects TRBV5-1 to TRBJ1-1; no clear D gene. This CDR3 has 13 residues. CDR1 and CDR2 (germline): SGHRS, YFSETQ. V was pared by 2 bases and J by 4 bases, with 9 bases between. The CDR3 loop reads CASSFRRVTEAFF. DNA for the CDR3: TGCGCCAGCAGCTTCAGGCGAGTCACTGAAGCTTTCTTT. Full variable domain (remainder filled in from reference TRBV5-1 and TRBJ1-1): KAGVTQTPRYLIKTRGQQVTLSCSPISGHRSVSWYQQTPGQGLQFLFEYFSETQRNKGNFPGRFSGRQFSNSRSEMNVSTLELGDSALYLCASSFRRVTEAFFGQGTRLTVV.

V gene TRBV7-9 combines with J gene TRBJ1-1; D not resolved. The CDR3 spans 14 residues. V gave up 1 base and J gave up 4 bases, with 10 bases separating them. Germline CDR1 SEHNR, CDR2 FQNEAQ (reference sequence). The CDR3: CASSLGSVITEAFF. In nucleotides, the CDR3 is TGTGCCAGCAGCTTAGGAAGTGTGATCACTGAAGCTTTCTTT.

The J gene is TRBJ2-1, the V gene TRBV7-9, with D tentatively TRBD2 (6 bases). The CDR3 runs 18 residues. V lost 5 bases, J lost 6 bases, and 26 bases lay in between. Germline CDR1 is SEHNR and CDR2 is FQNEAQ (reference sequence). The CDR3 is CASSAGVMVGGDGNEQFF. CDR3 DNA: TGTGCCAGCAGCGCCGGGGTTATGGTGGGCGGGGATGGCAATGAGCAGTTCTTC.

This clone was seen only a few times. J is TRBJ1-6 and V is TRBV11-2, with D perhaps matching TRBD1 (6 bases). The CDR3 covers 16 residues. Trimming removed 5 bases at V and 7 bases at J, with 18 bases between. Germline values: CDR1 SGHAT, CDR2 FQNNGV. CDR3 residues: CASSLRGIAINSPLHF. In DNA form, the CDR3 reads TGTGCCAGCAGCCTAAGGGGGATTGCTATCAATTCACCCCTCCACTTT. The full variable domain, completed using reference TRBV11-2 and TRBJ1-6, is EAGVAQSPRYKIIEKRQSVAFWCNPISGHATLYWYQQILGQGPKLLIQFQNNGVVDDSQLPKDRFSAERLKGVDSTLKIQPAKLEDSAVYLCASSLRGIAINSPLHFGNGTRLTVT.

This chain links TRBV5-6 with TRBJ1-1, with TRBD1 matching over 7 bases. The CDR3 spans 12 residues. Per germline, CDR1 SGHDT and CDR2 YYEEEE. Trimming at V came to 4 bases and at J to 9 bases, leaving 6 bases not matched to a gene. The CDR3 DNA sequence: TGTGCCAGCAGCCTTGGACAGGCCCAAGCTTTCTTT. This translates into CASSLGQAQAFF.

Comments on this clone: In the same sample, other DNA sequences code for this CDR3. The chain joins TRBV10-2 to TRBJ1-5; 8 bases fit TRBD1. V was pared by 3 bases and J by 2 bases, with 0 bases of the junction left unmatched. The CDR3 totals 14 residues. CDR1 is WSHSY and CDR2 is SAAADI in the germline V gene. The CDR3 region is CASSEQGGNQPQHF. CDR3 nucleotide sequence: TGCGCCAGCAGTGAACAGGGGGGCAATCAGCCCCAGCATTTT.

The genes are TRBV5-1 and TRBJ1-1; weak D call: TRBD1 (5 bases). CDR3 length equals 14 residues. V was trimmed by 4 bases and J by 4 bases, leaving 14 bases between them. Germline V gives CDR1 SGHRS, CDR2 YFSETQ. CDR3: CASSRLGGGTEAFF. CDR3 nucleotide sequence: TGCGCCAGCAGCCGGCTGGGGGGAGGCACTGAAGCTTTCTTT. The full variable domain, its missing parts supplied by reference TRBV5-1 and TRBJ1-1, is KAGVTQTPRYLIKTRGQQVTLSCSPISGHRSVSWYQQTPGQGLQFLFEYFSETQRNKGNFPGRFSGRQFSNSRSEMNVSTLELGDSALYLCASSRLGGGTEAFFGQGTRLTVV.

A single count supports this clone. The V call is TRBV18, the J call TRBJ2-7, with D possibly TRBD2 on 5 matching bases. The germline CDR1 and CDR2 sequences are KGHSH and LQKENI. Trimming pared 0 bases from V and 7 bases from J, leaving 13 bases between. This CDR3 region has 14 residues. CDR3 bases: TGTGCCAGCTCACCACCGGGTCCCCCGGGGGAGCAGTACTTC. As protein: CASSPPGPPGEQYF.

The chain joins TRBV11-3 to TRBJ2-1, with TRBD1 matching over 7 bases. The CDR3 totals 14 residues. Germline trimming cut 5 bases from V and 4 bases from J; bases unmatched to any gene: 5. CDR1 is SGHNT and CDR2 is YENEEA in the germline V gene. The CDR3 DNA reads TGTGCCAGCAGCATCGGGACAGCTTACAATGAGCAGTTCTTC. Translated, it gives CASSIGTAYNEQFF.

The rearrangement links TRBV3-1 (or the pseudogene TRBV3-2) to TRBJ2-1; weak D call: TRBD2 (7 bases). The CDR3 covers 15 residues. V gave up 6 bases and J gave up 2 bases, with 14 bases separating them. CDR1 LGHDT and CDR2 YNNKEL come from the germline V gene (reference sequence). Here the CDR3 reads CASRKGGNPYNEQFF. The CDR3 nucleotides read TGTGCCAGCAGAAAGGGGGGGAACCCCTACAATGAGCAGTTCTTC.

This rearrangement joins TRBV6-5 to TRBJ2-7, with TRBD2 matching 11 bases. Germline trimming cut 7 bases from V and 6 bases from J; bases unmatched to any gene: 8. Germline V gene sequence: CDR1 MNHEY, CDR2 SVGAGI. CDR3 length: 14 amino acids. CDR3 residues: CASIALAGGIEQYF. The CDR3 nucleotides are TGTGCCAGCATTGCCCTAGCGGGGGGTATCGAGCAGTACTTC.

This rearrangement joins TRBV13 to TRBJ2-1; 7 bases match TRBD1. CDR1 is PRHDT, CDR2 FYEKMQ, per germline (reference sequence). The CDR3 covers 13 residues. The V and J ends lost 5 bases and 5 bases, in that order; junction bases with no gene match: 3. CDR3 amino acids: CASSIDRDNEQFF. CDR3 sequence (DNA): TGTGCCAGCAGCATCGACAGGGACAATGAGCAGTTCTTC.

The chain joins TRBV7-2 to TRBJ2-1; 10 nucleotides match TRBD2. Germline CDR1 is SGHTA and CDR2 is FQGNSA. Trimming took 0 bases from V and 7 from J; bases not matched to a gene: 3. This CDR3 contains 15 residues. Written as DNA, the CDR3 is TGTGCCAGCAGCTTAGCTAGCGGGGGGATTAATGAGCAGTTCTTC. Translating gives CASSLASGGINEQFF. Looking up the rest from reference TRBV7-2 and TRBJ2-1 gives the full variable domain: GAGVSQSPSNKVTEKGKDVELRCDPISGHTALYWYRQSLGQGLEFLIYFQGNSAPDKSGLPSDRFSAERTGGSVSTLTIQRTQQEDSAVYLCASSLASGGINEQFFGPGTRLTVL.

CDR3 region: CASSQETGATYEQYF. CDR3 coding DNA: TGCGCCAGCAGCCAAGAAACGGGGGCCACCTACGAGCAGTACTTC. The rearrangement joins TRBV4-3 to TRBJ2-7, with D perhaps given as TRBD1 or TRBD2 (6 bases each). Per germline, CDR1 LGHNA and CDR2 YSLEER. The CDR3 has 15 residues. V was trimmed by 0 bases and J by 2 bases, leaving 11 bases between them.

The V and J genes are TRBV27 and TRBJ2-2; D unclear. CDR3 length: 16 residues. Deletions cut 4 bases from V and 3 bases from J, with 15 bases between. Germline CDR1 MNHEY, CDR2 SMNVEV (reference sequence). CDR3 loop: CASSSIQNIYTGELFF. As DNA, the CDR3 is TGTGCCAGCAGTTCGATACAGAACATCTACACCGGGGAGCTGTTTTTT.

CDR3 region: CSVGTAYSNQPQHF. Here the CDR3 DNA reads TGCAGCGTGGGGACAGCATATAGCAATCAGCCCCAGCATTTT. The rearrangement joins TRBV29-1 to TRBJ1-5, with 7 bases lining up with TRBD1. The CDR3 runs to 14 residues. Trimming at V came to 6 bases and at J to 0 bases, leaving 5 bases not matched to a gene. CDR1 SQVTM and CDR2 ANQGSEA come from the germline V gene.

J is TRBJ2-7 and V is TRBV27; the D is unclear. V lost 0 bases, J lost 3 bases, and 12 bases lay in between. Germline V CDR1 and CDR2: MNHEY, SMNVEV (reference sequence). The CDR3 is made up of 15 amino acids. This CDR3 reads CASSLSSLDGYEQYF. The CDR3 DNA follows: TGTGCCAGCAGTTTATCGAGTCTGGACGGCTACGAGCAGTACTTC.

The V call is TRBV30, the J call TRBJ1-2; TRBD1 aligns across 9 bases. The germline gives CDR1 GTSNPN, CDR2 SVGIG (reference sequence). V was clipped by 3 bases and J by 6 bases; unmatched bases: 23. The CDR3 is 19 amino acids. The CDR3 DNA is TGTGCCTGGAGAGGAAGTTTGGGCAAATGGGACAGGGAATTGGATGGCTACACCTTC. Its protein product is CAWRGSLGKWDRELDGYTF.

The rearrangement uses TRBV7-2 and TRBJ2-4; 7 bases fit TRBD1. The CDR3 is made up of 15 amino acids. Germline values: CDR1 SGHTA, CDR2 FQGNSA. The J segment lost 1 base and the V segment lost 5 bases, leaving 5 bases of the junction unmatched. CDR3 DNA sequence: TGTGCCAGCAGCCGTACAGGGGACGCCAAAAACATTCAGTACTTC. It codes for CASSRTGDAKNIQYF.

The rearrangement joins TRBV4-1 to TRBJ1-5; TRBD1 matches 8 bases. The CDR3 extends over 15 amino acids. J was trimmed by 3 bases and V by 3 bases; bases with no gene match: 4. The germline V gene has CDR1 MGHRA and CDR2 YSYEKL. Here the CDR3 reads CASSQGTGLNQPQHF. In DNA form, the CDR3 reads TGCGCCAGCAGCCAGGGGACAGGACTCAATCAGCCCCAGCATTTT.

The chain carries TRBV5-1 and TRBJ2-2; 9 bases are a match to TRBD1. CDR1 SGHRS and CDR2 YFSETQ come from the germline V gene. The CDR3 totals 15 residues. Losses at the gene ends were 6 bases for V and 6 bases for J; bases not matched to a gene: 9. CDR3 in amino acids: CASKPDRGTPGELFF. CDR3 bases: TGCGCCAGCAAACCGGACAGGGGAACACCCGGGGAGCTGTTTTTT.

The CDR3 DNA sequence: TGTGCCAGCAGTTTATCCTACTTACAGGGGTGGGAGTTCTTC. Its protein product is CASSLSYLQGWEFF. The rearrangement joins TRBV27 to TRBJ2-1, with 7 bases that match TRBD1. Germline V gene data show CDR1 as MNHEY and CDR2 as SMNVEV (reference sequence). The CDR3 is made up of 14 amino acids. Trimming cost V 0 bases and J 14 bases; bases outside gene matches: 10.

The chain has TRBV28 and TRBJ2-7; D perhaps matches TRBD2 (7 bases). Germline V CDR1 and CDR2: MDHEN, SYDVKM. V was clipped by 3 bases and J by 3 bases, with 21 bases between them. This CDR3 region has 17 residues. For the CDR3, the DNA is TGTGCCAGCAGTTTCTGGGGGGGCGGTCCCCCCTTCTACGAGCAGTACTTC. Amino acids: CASSFWGGGPPFYEQYF. The full variable domain, completed using reference TRBV28 and TRBJ2-7, is DVKVTQSSRYLVKRTGEKVFLECVQDMDHENMFWYRQDPGLGLRLIYFSYDVKMKEKGDIPEGYSVSREKKERFSLILESASTNQTSMYLCASSFWGGGPPFYEQYFGPGTRLTVT.

The chain couples TRBV30 to TRBJ1-5; no clear D. V lost 0 bases to trimming and J lost 7 bases, with 16 bases between them. The CDR3 has 15 residues. Per germline, CDR1 GTSNPN and CDR2 SVGIG (reference sequence). This chain's CDR3 is CAWSVRTIGLQPQHF. CDR3 DNA sequence: TGTGCCTGGAGTGTTCGGACCATTGGGTTGCAGCCCCAGCATTTT.

In DNA form, the CDR3 reads TGTGCCAGTAGGTTCCTTCGAAGGCGGCGTCAGCCCCAGCATTTT. This encodes CASRFLRRRRQPQHF. The chain carries TRBV19 and TRBJ1-5; D gene unclear. The V end lost 6 bases, the J end lost 6 bases, and 18 bases lay between the germline ends. The CDR3 is 15 amino acids. Germline assignment: CDR1 LNHDA and CDR2 SQIVND (reference sequence).

This clone was detected only a few times. The CDR3 nucleotides are TGCGCCAGCAGCCAAGACAGGGCAGGGAATCAGCCCCAGCATTTT. Its protein is CASSQDRAGNQPQHF. V gene TRBV4-3 combines with J gene TRBJ1-5, with D perhaps matching TRBD1 (5 bases). Germline CDR1 is LGHNA and CDR2 is YSLEER. V was shortened by 0 bases and J by 4 bases, with 10 bases between the two germline ends. This CDR3 has 15 residues.

This clone was seen more than once but under ten times. Here the CDR3 DNA reads TGTGCCAGCAGCGCCTCCTACGAGCAGTACTTC. It yields the protein CASSASYEQYF. This chain links TRBV7-2 with TRBJ2-7; D is ambiguous. The CDR3 length is 11 residues. Per the germline V gene, CDR1 is SGHTA and CDR2 is FQGNSA. With 5 bases removed from V and 0 bases from J, the gap between germline ends came to 2 bases.